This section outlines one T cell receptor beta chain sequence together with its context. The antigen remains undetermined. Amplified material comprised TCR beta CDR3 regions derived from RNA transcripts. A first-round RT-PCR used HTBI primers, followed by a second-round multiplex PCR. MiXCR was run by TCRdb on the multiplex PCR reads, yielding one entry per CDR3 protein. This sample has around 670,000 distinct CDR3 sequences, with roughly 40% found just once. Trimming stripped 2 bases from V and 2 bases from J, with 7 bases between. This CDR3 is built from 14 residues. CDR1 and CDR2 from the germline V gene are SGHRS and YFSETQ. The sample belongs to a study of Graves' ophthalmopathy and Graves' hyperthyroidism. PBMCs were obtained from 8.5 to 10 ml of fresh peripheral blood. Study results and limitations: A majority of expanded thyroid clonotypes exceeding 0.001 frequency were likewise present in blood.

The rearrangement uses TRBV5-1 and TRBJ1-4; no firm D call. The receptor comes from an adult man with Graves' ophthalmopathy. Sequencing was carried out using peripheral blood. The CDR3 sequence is CASSFGDTNEKLFF. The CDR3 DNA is TGCGCCAGCAGCTTCGGGGATACTAATGAAAAACTGTTTTTT.